The 4 T cell receptor beta chains below come from one sample, sequenced in a study of metastatic and nonmetastatic thyroid tumors. Among the patients, none had received any treatment before thyroid surgery. Using MiXCR, TCRdb re-called clones from the PCR reads. The top ten clones hold approximately 9.9% of a sample with 30,000 to 45,000 clones, 25% to 30% of them seen once. Sequencing used blood. The receptors originated from a female donor with papillary thyroid cancer or a benign thyroid nodule (not recorded which). Some clones in this sample may be carry-over from other donors' samples.

The chain joins TRBV7-8 to TRBJ1-5, with D possibly matching TRBD1 (5 bases). Trimming removed 3 bases at V and 4 bases at J, with 10 bases between. The CDR3 is made up of 14 amino acids. The germline gives CDR1 SGHVS, CDR2 FQNEAQ. CDR3 sequence (DNA): TGTGCCAGCAGCTTGGACAAACCAAATCAGCCCCAGCATTTT. Amino acid sequence: CASSLDKPNQPQHF.

This clone was observed at least ten times. The gene calls are TRBV7-2 and TRBJ2-5; D is undetermined. The germline gives CDR1 SGHTA, CDR2 FQGNSA. With 1 base removed from V and 1 base from J, the gap between germline ends came to 4 bases. The CDR3 spans 13 residues. In nucleotides, the CDR3 is TGTGCCAGCAGCTTAGTCCGCCAAGAGACCCAGTACTTC. Translation gives CASSLVRQETQYF.

This clone was recorded a few times. Other nucleotide sequences in the sample specify the same CDR3. This sequence joins TRBV10-3 and TRBJ2-7; the match to TRBD1 covers 7 bases. V dropped 11 bases and J dropped 7; count of bases not matched to a gene: 8. CDR1 and CDR2 (germline): ENHRY, SYGVKD. The length of the CDR3 is 11 residues. DNA of the CDR3: TGTGCCCTAAGACAGGGCCATGAGCAGTACTTC. It codes for CALRQGHEQYF.

This clone was seen a few times. This chain uses TRBV9 with TRBJ2-7, with 8 bases that match TRBD2. V shed 4 bases and J 7 bases; nucleotides not matched to a gene: 10. Germline CDR1 is SGDLS and CDR2 is YYNGEE. The CDR3 runs to 14 residues. CDR3 sequence: CASSYGEREREQYF. DNA of the CDR3: TGTGCCAGCAGCTACGGGGAGCGGGAGAGGGAGCAGTACTTC.